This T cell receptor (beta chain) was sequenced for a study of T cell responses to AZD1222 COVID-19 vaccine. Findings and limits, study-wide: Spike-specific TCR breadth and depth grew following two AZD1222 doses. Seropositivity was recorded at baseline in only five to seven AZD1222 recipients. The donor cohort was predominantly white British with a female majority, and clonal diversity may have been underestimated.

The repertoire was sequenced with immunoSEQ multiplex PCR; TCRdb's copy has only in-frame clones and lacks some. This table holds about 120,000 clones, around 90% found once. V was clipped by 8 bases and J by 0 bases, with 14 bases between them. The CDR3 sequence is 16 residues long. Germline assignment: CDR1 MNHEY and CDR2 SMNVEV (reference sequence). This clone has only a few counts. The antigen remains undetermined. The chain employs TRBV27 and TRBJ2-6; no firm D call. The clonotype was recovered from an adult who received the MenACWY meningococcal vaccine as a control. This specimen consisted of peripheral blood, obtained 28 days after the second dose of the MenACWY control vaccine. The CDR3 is CASFGQALSGANVLTF. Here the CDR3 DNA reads TGTGCCAGCTTCGGGCAGGCTCTCTCTGGGGCCAACGTCCTGACTTTC.